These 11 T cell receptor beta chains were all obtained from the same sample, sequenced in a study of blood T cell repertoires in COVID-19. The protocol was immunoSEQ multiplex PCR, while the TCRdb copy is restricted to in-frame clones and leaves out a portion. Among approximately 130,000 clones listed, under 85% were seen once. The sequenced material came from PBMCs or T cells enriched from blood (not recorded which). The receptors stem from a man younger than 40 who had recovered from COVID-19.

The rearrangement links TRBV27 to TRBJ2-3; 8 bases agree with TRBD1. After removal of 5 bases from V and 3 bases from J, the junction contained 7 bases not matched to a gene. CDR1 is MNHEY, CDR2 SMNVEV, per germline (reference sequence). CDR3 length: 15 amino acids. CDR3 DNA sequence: TGTGCCAGCAGTACCGGGACAGGAGTTACAGATACGCAGTATTTT. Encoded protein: CASSTGTGVTDTQYF.

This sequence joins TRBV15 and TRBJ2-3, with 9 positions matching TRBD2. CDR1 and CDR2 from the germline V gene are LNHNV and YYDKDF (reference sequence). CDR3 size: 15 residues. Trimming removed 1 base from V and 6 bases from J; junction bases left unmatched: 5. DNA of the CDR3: TGTGCCACCAGCAGAGCGGCGGGGGGGCCGGATACGCAGTATTTT. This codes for CATSRAAGGPDTQYF.

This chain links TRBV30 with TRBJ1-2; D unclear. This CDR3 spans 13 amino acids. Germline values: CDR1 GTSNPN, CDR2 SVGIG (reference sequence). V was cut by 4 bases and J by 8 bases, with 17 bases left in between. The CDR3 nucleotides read TGTGCCTGGACCCCGGGCGCAGGAGGGGGCTACACCTTC. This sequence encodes CAWTPGAGGGYTF.

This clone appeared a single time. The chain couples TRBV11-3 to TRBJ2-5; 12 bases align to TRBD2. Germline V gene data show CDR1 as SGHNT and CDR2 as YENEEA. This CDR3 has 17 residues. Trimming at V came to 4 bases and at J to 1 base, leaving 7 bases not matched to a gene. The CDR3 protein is CASSSRTSGTPQETQYF. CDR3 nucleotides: TGTGCCAGCAGCTCTCGGACTAGCGGGACCCCCCAAGAGACCCAGTACTTC.

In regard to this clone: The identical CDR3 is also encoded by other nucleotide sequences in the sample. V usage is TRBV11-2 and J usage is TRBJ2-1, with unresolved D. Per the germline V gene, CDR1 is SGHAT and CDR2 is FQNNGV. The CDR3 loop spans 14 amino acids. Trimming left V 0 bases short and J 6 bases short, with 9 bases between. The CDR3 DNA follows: TGTGCCAGCAGCTTAGATTCGCTCGGCAATGAGCAGTTCTTC. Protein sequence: CASSLDSLGNEQFF.

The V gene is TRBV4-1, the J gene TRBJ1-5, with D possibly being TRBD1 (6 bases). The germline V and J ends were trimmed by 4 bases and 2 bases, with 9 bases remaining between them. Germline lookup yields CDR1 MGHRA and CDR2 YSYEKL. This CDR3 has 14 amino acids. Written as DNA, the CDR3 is TGCGCCAGCAGCCCGCCAGGGGGCAATCAGCCCCAGCATTTT. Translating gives CASSPPGGNQPQHF.

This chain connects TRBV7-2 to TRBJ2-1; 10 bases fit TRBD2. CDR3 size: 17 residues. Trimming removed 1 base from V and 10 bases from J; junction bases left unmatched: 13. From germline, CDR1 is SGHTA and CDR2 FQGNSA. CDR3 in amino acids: CASSLVAGASGSQEQFF. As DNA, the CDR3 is TGTGCCAGCAGCTTAGTGGCGGGGGCTAGCGGGAGCCAGGAGCAGTTCTTC.

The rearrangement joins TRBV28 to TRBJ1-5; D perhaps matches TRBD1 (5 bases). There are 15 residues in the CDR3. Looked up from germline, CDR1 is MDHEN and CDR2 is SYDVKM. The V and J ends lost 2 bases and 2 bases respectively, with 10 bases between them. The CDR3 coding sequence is TGTGCCAGCAGTTTACACAGGCTTGGCAATCAGCCCCAGCATTTT. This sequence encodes CASSLHRLGNQPQHF.

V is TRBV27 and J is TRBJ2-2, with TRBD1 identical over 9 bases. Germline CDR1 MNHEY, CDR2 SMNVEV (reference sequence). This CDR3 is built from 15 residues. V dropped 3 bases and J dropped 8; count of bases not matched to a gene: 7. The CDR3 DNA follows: TGTGCCAGCAGTTTCTCACAGGGGGCAGGGGGGGAGCTGTTTTTT. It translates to CASSFSQGAGGELFF.

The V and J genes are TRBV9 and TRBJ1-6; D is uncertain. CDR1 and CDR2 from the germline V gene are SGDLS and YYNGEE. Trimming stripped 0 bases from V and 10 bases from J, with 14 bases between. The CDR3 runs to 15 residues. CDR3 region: CASSVGGGEHSPLHF. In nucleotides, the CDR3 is TGTGCCAGCAGCGTAGGAGGCGGAGAGCACTCACCCCTCCACTTT.

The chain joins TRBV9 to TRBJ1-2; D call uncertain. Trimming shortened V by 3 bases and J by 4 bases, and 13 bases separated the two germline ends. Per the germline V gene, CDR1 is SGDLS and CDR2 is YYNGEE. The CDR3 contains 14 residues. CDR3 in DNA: TGTGCCAGCAGCGGGGGAGGGTACGGCTATGGCTACACCTTC. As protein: CASSGGGYGYGYTF.